This TCR beta chain was observed in a study of molecular identifiers for immune sequencing clone quantification. This clonotype was seen at least ten times. A read error may account for a junction end that differs from germline. Previously described methods and listed TCR primers were employed for the bulk TCR libraries. TCRdb called the PCR reads again in MiXCR, with one record for every CDR3 protein. The profile shows some 65,000 distinct CDR3 sequences, about a fifth of them singletons. The CDR3 runs 13 residues. Germline CDR1 reads SSHAT; CDR2 reads FNYEAQ (reference sequence). The clonotype was recovered from a human donor in good health. Some libraries in this study had Jurkat cell RNA spiked in. V and J are TRBV7-7 and TRBJ2-5; a possible D gene is TRBD2 (5 bases). Sample: naive CD8+ T cells from blood, with Jurkat cell RNA spiked in. Regarding subset: FACS-sorted CD8+CD4-CCR7+CD45RA+ naive T cells. For the CDR3, the DNA is TGTGCTAGCAGCCCTAGCCAGGTGGAGACCCAGTACTTC. Encoded protein: CASSPSQVETQYF.